This T cell receptor (beta chain) was retrieved from a study of neoadjuvant anti-PD-1 for oral cavity cancer. Study results and caveats: Higher pretreatment Treg/Th17 ratios tracked higher pretreatment blood clonality.

The sample holds a few counts of this clone. The antigen remains unidentified. Most PBMC samples had approximately 480 ng input DNA in six replicates. Clones were sequenced by immunoSEQ multiplex PCR, and TCRdb holds only the in-frame ones, with some missing. This table has about 16,000 clones, 72% appearing once. Patients were newly diagnosed with stage II-IVA oral cavity squamous cell carcinoma without prior systemic or radiation treatment. Germline V gene data show CDR1 as SGHRS and CDR2 as YFSETQ. Trimming stripped 4 bases from V and 4 bases from J, with 15 bases between. This CDR3 contains 16 residues.

The source is a person aged 40-85 years with oral cavity squamous cell carcinoma. The sample consisted of PBMCs, taken before nivolumab (anti-PD-1) treatment. The chain couples TRBV5-1 to TRBJ1-6; D is perhaps TRBD1 (5 bases). The CDR3: CASSGRQGDYNSPLHF. The CDR3 bases are TGCGCCAGCAGCGGAAGACAAGGGGATTATAATTCACCCCTCCACTTT. Full variable domain (rest looked up from reference TRBV5-1 and TRBJ1-6): KAGVTQTPRYLIKTRGQQVTLSCSPISGHRSVSWYQQTPGQGLQFLFEYFSETQRNKGNFPGRFSGRQFSNSRSEMNVSTLELGDSALYLCASSGRQGDYNSPLHFGNGTRLTVT.